This T cell receptor beta chain was identified during a study of blood T cell repertoires in COVID-19. The CDR3 has 16 residues. Losses at the gene ends were 1 base for V and 3 bases for J; bases not matched to a gene: 5. CDR1 is MDHEN and CDR2 is SYDVKM in the germline V gene. Clones were sequenced by immunoSEQ multiplex PCR, and TCRdb holds only the in-frame ones, with some missing. The sample yields about 190,000 clones, around 80% seen once. This clonotype was obtained from a woman aged 45 to 65 with acute or convalescent COVID-19. The chain links TRBV28 to TRBJ2-1, with TRBD2 identical over 8 bases. Sequencing was carried out using peripheral blood. The CDR3 sequence is CASSLYRGGIYNEQFF. The CDR3 coding sequence is TGTGCCAGCAGTTTATATCGCGGGGGGATCTACAATGAGCAGTTCTTC.